What follows are 5 T cell receptor beta chains derived from one specimen sequenced in a study of T cells in Graves' hyperthyroidism and ophthalmopathy. Amplification of TCR beta CDR3 regions used RNA as the template. In the first-round RT-PCR of the TCR CDR3, the HTBI primer set was used. TCRdb reprocessed the multiplex PCR reads with MiXCR, giving one entry per CDR3 protein. Here the sample spans around 350,000 distinct CDR3 sequences, roughly 19% being singletons. Sequenced sample: blood. The origin of the receptors is a woman between 18 and 30 years old with Graves' hyperthyroidism.

This clonotype came up many times. This rearrangement joins TRBV6-1 to TRBJ2-7, with D possibly TRBD1 on 6 matching bases. V was shortened by 6 bases and J by 9 bases, with 15 bases between the two germline ends. The CDR3 is made up of 12 amino acids. The V gene's germline CDR1 is MNHNS and CDR2 SASEGT. The CDR3 DNA reads as TGTGCCAGCAGGGACACGAACAGGGTGCAGTACTTC. It encodes CASRDTNRVQYF.

This clonotype was detected many times. V gene TRBV29-1 combines with J gene TRBJ1-2; D gene uncertain. The CDR3 is made up of 8 amino acids. Trimming removed 4 bases from V and 7 bases from J, with 1 base in between. Germline assignment: CDR1 SQVTM and CDR2 ANQGSEA. Here the CDR3 DNA reads TGCAGCGTTGGTGGCTACACCTTC. Its protein is CSVGGYTF.

The rearrangement links TRBV6-1 to TRBJ2-5; 8 nucleotides align to TRBD1. The J segment lost 7 bases and the V segment lost 5 bases, leaving 9 bases of the junction unmatched. Germline lookup yields CDR1 MNHNS and CDR2 SASEGT. The length of the CDR3 is 14 residues. CDR3 sequence: CASSQGTGRGTQYF. The CDR3 nucleotides are TGTGCCAGCAGTCAGGGGACAGGACGAGGGACCCAGTACTTC.

The chain joins TRBV6-1 to TRBJ1-2; 8 bases line up with TRBD1. The CDR3 runs 13 residues. The V and J ends lost 9 bases and 4 bases, in that order; junction bases with no gene match: 7. The germline V gene has CDR1 MNHNS and CDR2 SASEGT. CDR3 in amino acids: CASSMGTGYGYTF. The CDR3 region has the DNA TGTGCCAGTAGTATGGGGACAGGCTATGGCTACACCTTC.

In this sample, this clonotype turned up many times. The chain combines TRBV10-2 with TRBJ1-3; D ambiguous. There are 15 residues in the CDR3. Deletions cut 8 bases from V and 0 bases from J, with 14 bases between. The germline V gene encodes CDR1 WSHSY and CDR2 SAAADI. CDR3: CASALDFSSGNTIYF. The DNA of the CDR3 is TGCGCCAGCGCCCTGGACTTCAGCTCTGGAAACACCATATATTTT.